A single sample is the source of the 27 T cell receptor beta chains below, sequenced in a study of CD8 T cells in Susac syndrome (dated by TCRdb to about 2019). Library method: the immunoSEQ multiplex PCR assay. RNA was extracted using the RNeasy kit, and about 0.45 to 1 ug of the RNA was reverse transcribed with random hexamers. Using fastp trimming at Q25 and MiXCR clonotype assembly, TCRdb reanalyzed the public sequencing data and kept in-frame beta chains. Rows are unified per CDR3 protein, each entry keeping the most common DNA and genes. Across this sample there are 240,000 or so distinct CDR3 sequences, with almost 97% seen only once. The top ten hold less than 0.11% of the sample. Specimen: CD4+ T cells from PBMCs. The receptors derive from a human donor with Susac syndrome.

V usage is TRBV20-1 and J usage is TRBJ2-7; a weak D match, TRBD2 (5 bases). This CDR3 has 12 amino acids. Trimming took 6 bases from V and 2 from J, leaving 11 bases between them. Germline V gives CDR1 DFQATT, CDR2 SNEGSKA (reference sequence). Written as DNA, the CDR3 is TGCAGTGCGGGAGCAATCCCCTACGAGCAGTACTTC. Amino acids: CSAGAIPYEQYF.

This rearrangement joins TRBV29-1 to TRBJ1-5, with D perhaps TRBD1 (6 bases). CDR3 length: 14 residues. V was shortened by 7 bases and J by 0 bases, with 13 bases between the two germline ends. Per the germline V gene, CDR1 is SQVTM and CDR2 is ANQGSEA. CDR3 sequence (DNA): TGCAGCGGTCCAACAGGGATTAGCAATCAGCCCCAGCATTTT. Its translation is CSGPTGISNQPQHF.

V and J are TRBV5-4 and TRBJ1-2; D is uncertain. Trimming stripped 3 bases from V and 1 base from J, with 10 bases between. The CDR3 is 14 residues long. CDR1 SGHNT and CDR2 YYREEE come from the germline V gene (reference sequence). The CDR3 sequence: CASSSGSFNYGYTF. Written as DNA, the CDR3 is TGTGCCAGCAGCTCGGGCTCATTTAACTATGGCTACACCTTC. Filled out from reference TRBV5-4 and TRBJ1-2, the complete variable domain reads ETGVTQSPTHLIKTRGQQVTLRCSSQSGHNTVSWYQQALGQGPQFIFQYYREEENGRGNFPPRFSGLQFPNYSSELNVNALELDDSALYLCASSSGSFNYGYTFGSGTRLTVV.

V is TRBV4-1 and J is TRBJ2-3; D is possibly TRBD1 or TRBD2 (5 bases each). V was clipped by 1 base and J by 5 bases, with 13 bases between them. Germline CDR1 and CDR2: MGHRA and YSYEKL. The CDR3 extends over 15 amino acids. Here the CDR3 DNA reads TGCGCCAGCAGCCAAGTTAGTTCGGGACGAGATACGCAGTATTTT. Amino acid sequence: CASSQVSSGRDTQYF.

The V and J genes are TRBV16 and TRBJ1-1; the D gene is possibly TRBD1 (6 bases). V was cut by 1 base and J by 7 bases, with 10 bases left in between. Germline CDR1 reads KGHSY; CDR2 reads FQNENV. The CDR3 is made up of 13 amino acids. CDR3 residues: CASSQFEGGEAFF. For the CDR3, the DNA is TGTGCCAGCAGCCAATTTGAGGGGGGTGAAGCTTTCTTT.

This sequence joins TRBV20-1 and TRBJ2-5, with D possibly being TRBD2 (6 bases). The V gene's germline CDR1 is DFQATT and CDR2 SNEGSKA (reference sequence). The CDR3 spans 12 residues. V lost 3 bases and J lost 5, with 10 bases in between. Here the CDR3 DNA reads TGCAGTGCTAGGGTTGGAGGGGAGACCCAGTACTTC. Protein product: CSARVGGETQYF.

The J gene is TRBJ2-5, the V gene TRBV29-1; D is unresolved. Deletions cut 6 bases from V and 3 bases from J, with 14 bases between. Germline V lookup: CDR1 SQVTM, CDR2 ANQGSEA. This CDR3 has 13 amino acids. This CDR3 reads CSVAPVTKETQYF. The CDR3 nucleotides read TGCAGCGTCGCCCCCGTGACGAAAGAGACCCAGTACTTC. The whole variable domain, remainder taken from reference TRBV29-1 and TRBJ2-5, is SAVISQKPSRDICQRGTSLTIQCQVDSQVTMMFWYRQQPGQSLTLIATANQGSEATYESGFVIDKFPISRPNLTFSTLTVSNMSPEDSSIYLCSVAPVTKETQYFGPGTRLLVL.

The V gene is TRBV3-1, the J gene TRBJ1-2; no definite D call. Germline V gene sequence: CDR1 LGHDT, CDR2 YNNKEL (reference sequence). This CDR3 has 15 residues. V was clipped by 1 base and J by 9 bases, with 18 bases between them. This CDR3 reads CASSQGYEKWGSYTF. For the CDR3, the DNA is TGTGCCAGCAGCCAAGGGTACGAGAAATGGGGAAGCTACACCTTC.

V usage is TRBV7-3 and J usage is TRBJ2-2, with D uncertain. CDR3 length equals 15 residues. With 1 base removed from V and 4 bases from J, the gap between germline ends came to 10 bases. In germline, CDR1 is SGHTA, CDR2 FQGTGA. The CDR3 region is CASSLSFAATGELFF. CDR3 DNA sequence: TGTGCCAGCAGCTTAAGTTTTGCCGCCACCGGGGAGCTGTTTTTT.

The genes are TRBV4-2 and TRBJ2-1; D uncertain. V lost 4 bases and J lost 6, with 7 bases in between. Germline V gene data show CDR1 as LGHNA and CDR2 as YNFKEQ. The CDR3 totals 12 residues. The CDR3: CASSRLLNEQFF. The CDR3 DNA is TGTGCCAGCAGCCGCCTCCTCAATGAGCAGTTCTTC.

The chain recombines TRBV28 with TRBJ1-3, with unresolved D. The length of the CDR3 is 14 residues. Germline V gives CDR1 MDHEN, CDR2 SYDVKM. V dropped 3 bases and J dropped 5 bases, with 11 bases sitting between them. This CDR3 is CASSLAGVRNTIYF. DNA of the CDR3: TGTGCCAGCAGTTTGGCAGGTGTGAGAAACACCATATATTTT.

The chain couples TRBV29-1 to TRBJ2-1, with D possibly TRBD2 on 7 matching bases. The CDR3 spans 16 residues. Germline V gives CDR1 SQVTM, CDR2 ANQGSEA. Between the trimmed V and J ends, which lost 4 bases and 5 bases, there was a span of 21 bases. The DNA of the CDR3 is TGCAGCGTTGCAGGGGTTAGGGGGGGCTTAGACAATGAGCAGTTCTTC. Translation: CSVAGVRGGLDNEQFF.

The table lists this clonotype with a count of one. The chain employs TRBV11-2 and TRBJ2-2; the match to TRBD1 covers 9 bases. Looked up from germline, CDR1 is SGHAT and CDR2 is FQNNGV. This CDR3 comprises 16 residues. V was pared by 5 bases and J by 2 bases, with 6 bases of the junction left unmatched. The DNA of the CDR3 is TGTGCCAGCAGCCCCGGACAGGGGACAAACACCGGGGAGCTGTTTTTT. This translates into CASSPGQGTNTGELFF. Combining the CDR3 with reference TRBV11-2 and TRBJ2-2 gives the whole variable domain EAGVAQSPRYKIIEKRQSVAFWCNPISGHATLYWYQQILGQGPKLLIQFQNNGVVDDSQLPKDRFSAERLKGVDSTLKIQPAKLEDSAVYLCASSPGQGTNTGELFFGEGSRLTVL.

The chain recombines TRBV6-2 or TRBV6-3 with TRBJ1-2; D not resolved. Germline CDR1 reads MNHEY; CDR2 reads SVGEGT. Trimming removed 5 bases at V and 4 bases at J, with 8 bases between. This CDR3 spans 12 amino acids. Written as DNA, the CDR3 is TGTGCCAGCAGTAACACCGGCTATGGCTACACCTTC. This sequence encodes CASSNTGYGYTF.

In the case of this clonotype: Sequence at one end of the junction differs from germline and may be a read error. This chain connects TRBV29-1 to TRBJ2-5, with D unresolved. The CDR3 loop spans 8 amino acids. Germline V gives CDR1 SQVTM, CDR2 ANQGSEA. The CDR3 loop is CSVEDRDF. The CDR3 DNA is TGCAGCGTTGAAGACCGGGACTTC.

V usage is TRBV4-1 and J usage is TRBJ1-2; 7 nucleotides agree with TRBD1. This CDR3 comprises 18 residues. V shed 0 bases, J shed 5 bases, and the junction held 15 bases outside the gene matches. CDR1 and CDR2 (germline): MGHRA, YSYEKL. The chain's CDR3 is CASSQDKTGAPVRYGYTF. The CDR3 DNA follows: TGCGCCAGCAGCCAAGATAAAACAGGGGCCCCTGTAAGATATGGCTACACCTTC.

This chain connects TRBV6-5 to TRBJ2-3; 8 nucleotides agree with TRBD2. Germline V gene lookup returns CDR1 MNHEY and CDR2 SVGAGI. The CDR3 sequence is 13 residues long. With 6 bases clipped from V and 1 base from J, the junction kept 0 bases outside the gene matches. CDR3 DNA sequence: TGTGCCAGCAGGCGGGAGGGCACAGATACGCAGTATTTT. Amino acid sequence: CASRREGTDTQYF.

This chain connects TRBV27 to TRBJ1-2; D is perhaps TRBD1 (5 bases). Germline CDR1 reads MNHEY; CDR2 reads SMNVEV (reference sequence). V shed 3 bases and J shed 7 bases, with 15 bases lying between them. The CDR3 runs 14 residues. CDR3 amino acids: CASSFLRPGGGYTF. The CDR3 DNA reads TGTGCCAGCAGTTTTCTCCGCCCCGGGGGTGGCTACACCTTC.

This chain uses TRBV30 with TRBJ2-7; either TRBD1 or TRBD2 may fit D (5 bases each). The CDR3 covers 15 residues. The germline V and J ends were trimmed by 2 bases and 2 bases, with 16 bases remaining between them. Germline loops: CDR1 GTSNPN, CDR2 SVGIG (reference sequence). CDR3 protein: CAWSLGPERAYEQYF. As DNA, the CDR3 is TGTGCCTGGAGTTTGGGGCCCGAGAGGGCCTACGAGCAGTACTTC.

This clonotype has just one count. The chain employs TRBV12-3 or TRBV12-4 and TRBJ2-1; TRBD2 matches 9 bases. V gave up 7 bases and J gave up 0 bases; unmatched junction bases: 4. The CDR3 runs 15 residues. The CDR3 loop is CASNLAGSSYNEQFF. The DNA of the CDR3 is TGTGCCAGCAACCTAGCGGGGAGCTCCTACAATGAGCAGTTCTTC.

The V call is TRBV11-2, the J call TRBJ2-2; D call uncertain. Germline V gives CDR1 SGHAT, CDR2 FQNNGV. The V end lost 1 base, the J end lost 4 bases, and 16 bases lay between the germline ends. This CDR3 is 17 amino acids long. CDR3 nucleotides: TGTGCCAGCAGCTTAGTAGGTGGTGGGCTACTCACCGGGGAGCTGTTTTTT. Amino acids: CASSLVGGGLLTGELFF.

The rearrangement uses TRBV20-1 and TRBJ2-1; 8 nucleotides agree with TRBD2. The V and J ends lost 7 bases and 3 bases, in that order; junction bases with no gene match: 14. CDR3 length: 16 residues. Germline V gene lookup returns CDR1 DFQATT and CDR2 SNEGSKA (reference sequence). The CDR3 here is CSVPPKREWGYNEQFF. The DNA for the CDR3 is TGCAGTGTTCCTCCCAAGCGGGAGTGGGGCTACAATGAGCAGTTCTTC.

The rearrangement uses TRBV11-2 and TRBJ2-4; D ambiguous. The germline V gene has CDR1 SGHAT and CDR2 FQNNGV. The CDR3 loop spans 15 amino acids. V was trimmed by 0 bases and J by 6 bases, leaving 12 bases between them. The CDR3 spells CASSLDKHSGNIQYF. DNA of the CDR3: TGTGCCAGCAGCTTAGATAAACACAGTGGAAACATTCAGTACTTC.

The chain is built from TRBV29-1 and TRBJ1-1; D may be TRBD1 (6 bases). Trimming pared 4 bases from V and 4 bases from J, leaving 19 bases between. The length of the CDR3 is 15 residues. Germline values: CDR1 SQVTM, CDR2 ANQGSEA. The CDR3 nucleotides read TGCAGCGTTGCATTGGGGGCGGACCCGGCCACTGAAGCTTTCTTT. Translated, it gives CSVALGADPATEAFF.

J is TRBJ2-7 and V is TRBV7-9; TRBD1 matches 7 bases. CDR1 and CDR2 from the germline V gene are SEHNR and FQNEAQ (reference sequence). The CDR3 runs 13 residues. The V and J ends lost 5 bases and 9 bases, in that order; junction bases with no gene match: 10. The CDR3 reads CASSQGMGTVQYF. CDR3 DNA sequence: TGTGCCAGCAGCCAGGGTATGGGGACAGTGCAGTACTTC. Full variable domain (missing parts from reference TRBV7-9 and TRBJ2-7): DTGVSQNPRHKITKRGQNVTFRCDPISEHNRLYWYRQTLGQGPEFLTYFQNEAQLEKSRLLSDRFSAERPKGSFSTLEIQRTEQGDSAMYLCASSQGMGTVQYFGPGTRLTVT.

This chain joins TRBV20-1 and TRBJ2-2, with TRBD2 identical over 11 bases. The germline V gene has CDR1 DFQATT and CDR2 SNEGSKA (reference sequence). The CDR3 runs 18 residues. The V segment lost 6 bases and the J segment 3 bases; nucleotides outside the gene matches: 15. The CDR3 nucleotides are TGCAGTGCCCCGAGTTCTAGCGGGAGGTTGGTGGACACCGGGGAGCTGTTTTTT. It encodes CSAPSSSGRLVDTGELFF.

The genes are TRBV5-1 and TRBJ2-3; 8 nucleotides match TRBD2. Germline assignment: CDR1 SGHRS and CDR2 YFSETQ. V gave up 4 bases and J gave up 1 base; unmatched junction bases: 8. CDR3 length: 16 amino acids. For the CDR3, the DNA is TGCGCCAGCAGCCCCGGGGCGGGAGGCCGCACAGATACGCAGTATTTT. Translation gives CASSPGAGGRTDTQYF.